Listed below are T cell receptor beta chains from one sample, sequenced in a study of shared T cell receptors in the human thymus. TCRdb keeps only in-frame clones here, not all; method: immunoSEQ multiplex PCR. The sample lists 450,000 to 650,000 clones, about 84% occurring once. These data were also filed under a second study, of human thymus T cells.

What was sequenced was thymocytes. The receptors here all came from a boy younger than two with a congenital heart defect. Each CDR3 is given with its conserved first and last residue. A D gene is named only where the DNA matches it firmly. Clone size is not always given. Where it is, it says once, few, many or a class for expanded clones.

v_gene: TRBV5-4
j_gene: TRBJ2-5
abundance: .
d_gene: .
CDR3nt: TGTGCCAGCAGCCCCCCGTCGGAGACCCAGTACTTC
CDR3aa: CASSPPSETQYF

v_gene: TRBV4-1
j_gene: TRBJ2-7
abundance: .
d_gene: .
CDR3nt: TGCGCCAGCAGCCAAGAATTATCTCAGGAGCAGTACTTC
CDR3aa: CASSQELSQEQYF

v_gene: TRBV25-1
j_gene: TRBJ2-7
abundance: .
d_gene: TRBD1
CDR3nt: TGTGCCAGCAGCCCCAGACAGGGGGTTTTCTACGAGCAGTACTTC
CDR3aa: CASSPRQGVFYEQYF

v_gene: TRBV28
j_gene: TRBJ1-5
abundance: few
d_gene: TRBD1
CDR3nt: TGTGCCAGCAGGCACAGGGGGCGAAGACAGCCCCAGCATTTT
CDR3aa: CASRHRGRRQPQHF

v_gene: TRBV9
j_gene: TRBJ2-1
abundance: .
d_gene: TRBD2
CDR3nt: TGTGCCAGCAGCGCCGGGACTAGCGGGAGTGGTGAGCAGTTCTTC
CDR3aa: CASSAGTSGSGEQFF

v_gene: TRBV5-1
j_gene: TRBJ2-1
abundance: .
d_gene: .
CDR3nt: TGCGCCAGCAGGGCGGGAAATGAGCAGTTCTTC
CDR3aa: CASRAGNEQFF

v_gene: TRBV5-6
j_gene: TRBJ2-5
abundance: .
d_gene: TRBD1
CDR3nt: TGTGCCAGCAGCTTAGGAACAGGGGTTAAGACCCAGTACTTC
CDR3aa: CASSLGTGVKTQYF

v_gene: TRBV7-9
j_gene: TRBJ2-5
abundance: few
d_gene: TRBD1
CDR3nt: TGTGCCAGCAGCTGGGACAGGGGGCCAGAGACCCAGTACTTC
CDR3aa: CASSWDRGPETQYF

v_gene: TRBV4-3
j_gene: TRBJ2-7
abundance: .
d_gene: TRBD1
CDR3nt: TGCGCCAGCAGCCAAGATTGGACAGGGGTGAGGGAGCAGTACTTC
CDR3aa: CASSQDWTGVREQYF

v_gene: TRBV6-1
j_gene: TRBJ2-1
abundance: .
d_gene: .
CDR3nt: TGTGCCAGCAGAGGGGATGAGCAGTTCTTC
CDR3aa: CASRGDEQFF

v_gene: TRBV5-6
j_gene: TRBJ2-1
abundance: .
d_gene: TRBD2
CDR3nt: TGTGCCAGCAGCTATCCGGGACTAGCGGGAGATAGTGAGCAGTTCTTC
CDR3aa: CASSYPGLAGDSEQFF

v_gene: TRBV6-4
j_gene: TRBJ2-1
abundance: .
d_gene: .
CDR3nt: TGTGCCAGCAGTCCGTACTTAAGCGGGAATGAGCAGTTCTTC
CDR3aa: CASSPYLSGNEQFF

v_gene: TRBV11-2
j_gene: TRBJ1-1
abundance: .
d_gene: .
CDR3nt: TGTGCCAGCAGCTTACTCGGGCAGGGTGATGGCGCTGAAGCTTTCTTT
CDR3aa: CASSLLGQGDGAEAFF

v_gene: TRBV5-4
j_gene: TRBJ2-7
abundance: .
d_gene: .
CDR3nt: TGTGCCAGCAGCTTGGCGGGTAGCGGCTACGAGCAGTACTTC
CDR3aa: CASSLAGSGYEQYF

v_gene: TRBV19
j_gene: TRBJ2-7
abundance: few
d_gene: .
CDR3nt: TGTGCCAGACCCGACAGCGACCACTACGAGCAGTACTTC
CDR3aa: CARPDSDHYEQYF

v_gene: TRBV5-6
j_gene: TRBJ2-5
abundance: .
d_gene: TRBD2
CDR3nt: TGTGCCAGCAGCCCGACTAGCGGGCAAGAGACCCAGTACTTC
CDR3aa: CASSPTSGQETQYF

v_gene: TRBV4-3
j_gene: TRBJ1-2
abundance: .
d_gene: .
CDR3nt: TGCGCCAGCAGCCAAGATACAAACTATGGCTACACCTTC
CDR3aa: CASSQDTNYGYTF

v_gene: TRBV5-6
j_gene: TRBJ2-4
abundance: .
d_gene: .
CDR3nt: TGTGCCAGCAGCTTGCGGACCGGGCGGGTAGGGGCCAAAAACATTCAGTACTTC
CDR3aa: CASSLRTGRVGAKNIQYF

v_gene: TRBV9
j_gene: TRBJ2-7
abundance: .
d_gene: TRBD2
CDR3nt: TGTGCCAGCAGCCGCGGTTTCCTGGGAGGGTTGGACGAGCAGTACTTC
CDR3aa: CASSRGFLGGLDEQYF

v_gene: TRBV7-8
j_gene: TRBJ2-7
abundance: few
d_gene: TRBD1
CDR3nt: TGTGCCAGCAGCCCGGCCAGGGGGACAACCTACGAGCAGTACTTC
CDR3aa: CASSPARGTTYEQYF

v_gene: TRBV7-8
j_gene: TRBJ2-1
abundance: .
d_gene: TRBD1
CDR3nt: TGTGCCAGCAGCTTAGGGGCGGGGACAGGTTACAATGAGCAGTTCTTC
CDR3aa: CASSLGAGTGYNEQFF

v_gene: TRBV28
j_gene: TRBJ2-3
abundance: once
d_gene: TRBD2
CDR3nt: TGTGCCAGCGAGCCCCGGGGGAGTAGCGGGGAGGTCACAGATACGCAGTATTTT
CDR3aa: CASEPRGSSGEVTDTQYF

v_gene: TRBV28
j_gene: TRBJ2-7
abundance: .
d_gene: TRBD1
CDR3nt: TGTGCCAGCAGGACCGACAGGGGCCGGTCCTACGAGCAGTACTTC
CDR3aa: CASRTDRGRSYEQYF

v_gene: TRBV5-4
j_gene: TRBJ1-1
abundance: .
d_gene: .
CDR3nt: TGTGCCAGCAGCGTGAACCAGGGTACCACTGAAGCTTTCTTT
CDR3aa: CASSVNQGTTEAFF

v_gene: TRBV6-1
j_gene: TRBJ1-5
abundance: .
d_gene: TRBD1
CDR3nt: TGTGCCAGCAGTGAGCATACAGGGGACCCTAGCAATCAGCCCCAGCATTTT
CDR3aa: CASSEHTGDPSNQPQHF

v_gene: TRBV7-8
j_gene: TRBJ2-1
abundance: .
d_gene: TRBD2
CDR3nt: TGTGCCACAGCGTGGGGGCGGACTAGCGGGAGTTTTGAGCAGTTCTTC
CDR3aa: CATAWGRTSGSFEQFF

v_gene: TRBV5-4
j_gene: TRBJ2-3
abundance: .
d_gene: TRBD2
CDR3nt: TGTGCCAGCAGCCCGGGACTAGGGAATGGCACAGATACGCAGTATTTT
CDR3aa: CASSPGLGNGTDTQYF

v_gene: TRBV7-9
j_gene: TRBJ2-6
abundance: .
d_gene: TRBD1
CDR3nt: TGTGCCAGCAGTCCCCTGACAGGGTCTGGGGCCAACGTCCTGACTTTC
CDR3aa: CASSPLTGSGANVLTF

v_gene: TRBV4-1
j_gene: TRBJ2-1
abundance: .
d_gene: TRBD2
CDR3nt: TGCGCCAGCAGCCTCTCACCAGCGGGAGTCGCCTACAATGAGCAGTTCTTC
CDR3aa: CASSLSPAGVAYNEQFF

v_gene: TRBV7-2
j_gene: TRBJ2-7
abundance: .
d_gene: TRBD1
CDR3nt: TGTGCCAGCAGCCCATGGACAGGGGGCGTCGAGCAGTACTTC
CDR3aa: CASSPWTGGVEQYF

v_gene: TRBV27
j_gene: TRBJ1-1
abundance: .
d_gene: TRBD1
CDR3nt: TGTGCCAGCACCAATAAGGGGCAGGGGGCGGATAACACTGAAGCTTTCTTT
CDR3aa: CASTNKGQGADNTEAFF

v_gene: TRBV28
j_gene: TRBJ2-3
abundance: .
d_gene: .
CDR3nt: TGTGCCAGCAGCCTCTTTCAGGGAGATACGCAGTATTTT
CDR3aa: CASSLFQGDTQYF

v_gene: TRBV4-3
j_gene: TRBJ1-2
abundance: .
d_gene: .
CDR3nt: TGCGCCAGCAGCCGAAGGGGGTTCTATGGCTACACCTTC
CDR3aa: CASSRRGFYGYTF

v_gene: TRBV29-1
j_gene: TRBJ2-1
abundance: once
d_gene: .
CDR3nt: TGCAGCGTTGATCGCGCCAGCAGGACTGGACATGAGCAGTTCTTC
CDR3aa: CSVDRASRTGHEQFF

v_gene: TRBV29-1
j_gene: TRBJ2-3
abundance: .
d_gene: .
CDR3nt: TGCAGCGTTATACTAGCCTCCTTTGTAACAGATACGCAGTATTTT
CDR3aa: CSVILASFVTDTQYF

v_gene: TRBV19
j_gene: TRBJ2-1
abundance: .
d_gene: .
CDR3nt: TGTGCCAGTAGTATAGGGGTAGCGGAAGGGGATGAGCAGTTCTTC
CDR3aa: CASSIGVAEGDEQFF

v_gene: TRBV6-6
j_gene: TRBJ2-1
abundance: .
d_gene: TRBD1
CDR3nt: TGTGCCAGCAGTCACGGGACAGACAATGAGCAGTTCTTC
CDR3aa: CASSHGTDNEQFF

v_gene: TRBV25-1
j_gene: TRBJ1-2
abundance: .
d_gene: .
CDR3nt: TGTGCCAGCAAGCTGGGGGGAAGCTATGGCTACACCTTC
CDR3aa: CASKLGGSYGYTF

v_gene: TRBV4-1
j_gene: TRBJ1-1
abundance: .
d_gene: .
CDR3nt: TGCGCCAGCAGCCAAGACGCTACGGACATGTCTGAAGCTTTCTTT
CDR3aa: CASSQDATDMSEAFF

v_gene: TRBV4-3
j_gene: TRBJ2-2
abundance: .
d_gene: TRBD2
CDR3nt: TGCGCCAGCAGCCAATCCCGCTGGACTAGCGGGAGGGGGGGGCGAACCACCGGGGAGCTGTTTTTT
CDR3aa: CASSQSRWTSGRGGRTTGELFF

v_gene: TRBV10-3
j_gene: TRBJ2-3
abundance: .
d_gene: .
CDR3nt: TGTGCCATCAGTGATAAGGGGCTGGGCACAGATACGCAGTATTTT
CDR3aa: CAISDKGLGTDTQYF

v_gene: TRBV28
j_gene: TRBJ1-1
abundance: once
d_gene: TRBD1
CDR3nt: TGTGCCAGCAGTTTAGGATTGAGGACAGGGGGCCCGGCTTTCTTT
CDR3aa: CASSLGLRTGGPAFF

v_gene: TRBV12-5
j_gene: TRBJ1-2
abundance: .
d_gene: .
CDR3nt: TGTGCTAGTGGTTTGGTACCTGCCCACAGGGACGGCTACACCTTC
CDR3aa: CASGLVPAHRDGYTF

v_gene: TRBV7-2
j_gene: TRBJ1-2
abundance: .
d_gene: .
CDR3nt: TGTGCCAGCAGCCGGGGGGGCTACACCTTC
CDR3aa: CASSRGGYTF

v_gene: TRBV19
j_gene: TRBJ2-2
abundance: .
d_gene: .
CDR3nt: TGTGCCAGTACCGAGGGCGGGGCGAACACCGGGGAGCTGTTTTTT
CDR3aa: CASTEGGANTGELFF

v_gene: TRBV28
j_gene: TRBJ2-2
abundance: .
d_gene: .
CDR3nt: TGTGCCAGCAATACCGTACCGGCGAACACCGGGGAGCTGTTTTTT
CDR3aa: CASNTVPANTGELFF

v_gene: TRBV6-4
j_gene: TRBJ2-2
abundance: few
d_gene: .
CDR3nt: TGTGCCAGCAGTGACTCGTTTGGCGGGACCGGGGAGCTGTTTTTT
CDR3aa: CASSDSFGGTGELFF

v_gene: TRBV9
j_gene: TRBJ2-1
abundance: .
d_gene: TRBD2
CDR3nt: TGTGCCAGCAGCGTAGCCGGGACTAGCGGGAGTAGCTCCTACAATGAGCAGTTCTTC
CDR3aa: CASSVAGTSGSSSYNEQFF

v_gene: TRBV6-5
j_gene: TRBJ1-5
abundance: .
d_gene: .
CDR3nt: TGTGCCAGCAGTAAACGGGAAAATCAGCCCCAGCATTTT
CDR3aa: CASSKRENQPQHF

v_gene: TRBV27
j_gene: TRBJ1-1
abundance: .
d_gene: .
CDR3nt: TGTGCCAGCAGTCCAACCCGGGGGGGGAGGGCTGAAGCTTTCTTT
CDR3aa: CASSPTRGGRAEAFF

v_gene: TRBV4-2
j_gene: TRBJ2-7
abundance: .
d_gene: TRBD2
CDR3nt: TGTGCCAGCAGCCAGGAACTTCTAGCGGTGAGCTCCTACGAGCAGTACTTC
CDR3aa: CASSQELLAVSSYEQYF

v_gene: TRBV23-1
j_gene: TRBJ1-1
abundance: .
d_gene: TRBD1
CDR3nt: TGCGCCAGCAGGAGACCGGGACAGGGGGTTCGAAAGTCTGAAGCTTTCTTT
CDR3aa: CASRRPGQGVRKSEAFF

v_gene: TRBV19
j_gene: TRBJ2-3
abundance: few
d_gene: TRBD1
CDR3nt: TGTGCCACCCGTTGTGGGACAGGGGCCACAGATACGCAGTATTTT
CDR3aa: CATRCGTGATDTQYF

v_gene: TRBV7-2
j_gene: TRBJ2-7
abundance: few
d_gene: TRBD2
CDR3nt: TGTGCCAGCAGCTTAGGCCGGGGGGTAGCGGGAGCCTACGAGCAGTACTTC
CDR3aa: CASSLGRGVAGAYEQYF

v_gene: TRBV5-8
j_gene: TRBJ2-7
abundance: .
d_gene: TRBD1
CDR3nt: TGTGCCAGCAGCCACCGGGACAGACAAGCCTACGAGCAGTACTTC
CDR3aa: CASSHRDRQAYEQYF

v_gene: TRBV4-3
j_gene: TRBJ1-1
abundance: .
d_gene: .
CDR3nt: TGCGCCAGCAGCCAAGATCAAGGGGTAGGCACTGAAGCTTTCTTT
CDR3aa: CASSQDQGVGTEAFF

v_gene: TRBV9
j_gene: TRBJ1-2
abundance: .
d_gene: TRBD1
CDR3nt: TGTGCCAGCAGCGGGAGACAGGGGGCGCGGGGCTACACCTTC
CDR3aa: CASSGRQGARGYTF

v_gene: TRBV11-3
j_gene: TRBJ1-2
abundance: .
d_gene: TRBD1
CDR3nt: TGTGCCAGCAGCCGTACGGACAGGAGCCATGGGATAAGCTATGGCTACACCTTC
CDR3aa: CASSRTDRSHGISYGYTF

v_gene: TRBV9
j_gene: TRBJ2-5
abundance: .
d_gene: .
CDR3nt: TGTGCCAGCGGGTCGGGGGGACATAAAGAGACCCAGTACTTC
CDR3aa: CASGSGGHKETQYF